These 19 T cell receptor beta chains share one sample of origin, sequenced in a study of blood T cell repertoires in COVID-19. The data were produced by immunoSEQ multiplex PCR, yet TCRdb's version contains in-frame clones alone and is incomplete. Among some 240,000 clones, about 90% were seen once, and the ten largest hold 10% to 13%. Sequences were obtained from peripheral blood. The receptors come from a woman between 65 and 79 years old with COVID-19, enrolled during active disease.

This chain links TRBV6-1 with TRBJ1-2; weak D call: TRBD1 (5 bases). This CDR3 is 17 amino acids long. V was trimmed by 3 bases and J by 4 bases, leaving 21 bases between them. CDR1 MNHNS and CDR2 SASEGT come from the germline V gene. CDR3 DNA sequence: TGTGCCAGCAGTGAGGAGGGACCCACCAGTTCCATCTATGGCTACACCTTC. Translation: CASSEEGPTSSIYGYTF.

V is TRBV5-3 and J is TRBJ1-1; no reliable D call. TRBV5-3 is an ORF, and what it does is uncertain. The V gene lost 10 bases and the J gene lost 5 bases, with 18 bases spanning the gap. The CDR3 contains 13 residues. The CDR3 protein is CAPRLRVRTEAFF. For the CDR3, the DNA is TGTGCCCCCCGCTTGCGGGTGCGTACTGAAGCTTTCTTT.

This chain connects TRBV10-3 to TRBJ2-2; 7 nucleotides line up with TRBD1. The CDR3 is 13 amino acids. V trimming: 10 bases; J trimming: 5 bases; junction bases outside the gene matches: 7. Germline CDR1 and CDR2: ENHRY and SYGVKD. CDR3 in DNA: TGTGCCACCGCGACAGGGTCGACCGGGGAGCTGTTTTTT. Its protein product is CATATGSTGELFF.

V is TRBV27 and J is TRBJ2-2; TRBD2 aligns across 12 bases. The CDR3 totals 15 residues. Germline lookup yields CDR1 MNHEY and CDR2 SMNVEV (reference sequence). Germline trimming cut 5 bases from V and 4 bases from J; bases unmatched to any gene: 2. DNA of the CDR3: TGTGCCAGCAGTCGACTAGCGGGAGCCACCGGGGAGCTGTTTTTT. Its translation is CASSRLAGATGELFF.

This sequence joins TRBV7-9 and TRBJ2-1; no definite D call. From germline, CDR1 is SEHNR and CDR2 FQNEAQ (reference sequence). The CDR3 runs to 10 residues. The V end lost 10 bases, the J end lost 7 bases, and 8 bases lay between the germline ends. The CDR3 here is CATSVNEQFF. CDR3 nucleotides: TGTGCCACTAGTGTAAATGAGCAGTTCTTC.

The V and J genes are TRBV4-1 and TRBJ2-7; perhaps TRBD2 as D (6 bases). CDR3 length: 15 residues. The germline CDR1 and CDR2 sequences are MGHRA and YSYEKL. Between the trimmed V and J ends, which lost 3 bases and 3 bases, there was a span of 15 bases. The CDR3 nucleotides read TGCGCCAGCAGCCATGGCGGGAACTTAGTCTACGAGCAGTACTTC. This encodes CASSHGGNLVYEQYF.

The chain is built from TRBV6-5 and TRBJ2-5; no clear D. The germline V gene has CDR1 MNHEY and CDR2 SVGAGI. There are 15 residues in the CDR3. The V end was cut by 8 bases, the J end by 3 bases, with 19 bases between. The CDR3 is CASHPTGRKEETQYF. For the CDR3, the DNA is TGTGCCAGCCACCCAACGGGTCGAAAAGAAGAGACCCAGTACTTC.

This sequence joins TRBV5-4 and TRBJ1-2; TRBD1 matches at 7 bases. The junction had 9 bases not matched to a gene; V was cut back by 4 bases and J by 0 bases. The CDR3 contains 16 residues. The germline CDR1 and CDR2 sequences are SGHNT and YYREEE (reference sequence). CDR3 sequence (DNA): TGTGCCAGCAGCCCCCGACAGGGACTAGCTAACTATGGCTACACCTTC. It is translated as CASSPRQGLANYGYTF.

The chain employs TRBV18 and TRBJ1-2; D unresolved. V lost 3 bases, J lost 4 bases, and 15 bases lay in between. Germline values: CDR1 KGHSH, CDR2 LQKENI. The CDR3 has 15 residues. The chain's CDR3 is CASSPALTDFYGYTF. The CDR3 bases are TGTGCCAGCTCACCGGCGCTGACTGACTTCTATGGCTACACCTTC.

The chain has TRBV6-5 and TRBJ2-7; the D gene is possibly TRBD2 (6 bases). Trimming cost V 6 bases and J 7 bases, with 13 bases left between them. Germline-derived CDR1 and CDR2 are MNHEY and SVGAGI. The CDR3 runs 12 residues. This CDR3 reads CASRRAAGEQYF. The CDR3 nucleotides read TGTGCCAGCAGACGGGCCGCGGGGGAGCAGTACTTC.

CDR3 in DNA: TGTGCCAGCAGTTTACAAACAGGGGGAGTATCGGGGGCCAACGTCCTGACTTTC. Its translation: CASSLQTGGVSGANVLTF. The chain couples TRBV27 to TRBJ2-6, with 8 bases fitting TRBD1. The CDR3 is 18 amino acids. Germline CDR1 and CDR2: MNHEY and SMNVEV (reference sequence). V lost 2 bases and J lost 4; bases outside the gene matches: 10.

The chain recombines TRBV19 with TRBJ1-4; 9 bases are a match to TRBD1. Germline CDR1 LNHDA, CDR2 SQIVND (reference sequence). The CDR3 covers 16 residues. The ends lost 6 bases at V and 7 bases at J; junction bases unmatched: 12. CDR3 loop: CASSDGTGTGSEKLFF. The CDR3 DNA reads TGTGCCAGTAGCGACGGAACCGGGACAGGGAGTGAAAAACTGTTTTTT.

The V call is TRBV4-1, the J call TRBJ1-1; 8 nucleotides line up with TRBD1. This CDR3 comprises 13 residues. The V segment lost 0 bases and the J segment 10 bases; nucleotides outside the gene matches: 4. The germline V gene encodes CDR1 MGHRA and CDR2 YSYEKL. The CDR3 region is CASSQDGRGRAFF. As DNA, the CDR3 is TGCGCCAGCAGCCAAGATGGCAGGGGGCGAGCTTTCTTT.

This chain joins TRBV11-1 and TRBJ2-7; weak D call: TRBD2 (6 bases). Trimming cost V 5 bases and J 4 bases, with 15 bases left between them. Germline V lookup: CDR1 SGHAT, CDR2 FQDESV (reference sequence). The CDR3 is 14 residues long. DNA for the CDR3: TGTGCCAGCAGCAATAACCGGGGGTCATACGAGCAGTACTTC. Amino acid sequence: CASSNNRGSYEQYF.

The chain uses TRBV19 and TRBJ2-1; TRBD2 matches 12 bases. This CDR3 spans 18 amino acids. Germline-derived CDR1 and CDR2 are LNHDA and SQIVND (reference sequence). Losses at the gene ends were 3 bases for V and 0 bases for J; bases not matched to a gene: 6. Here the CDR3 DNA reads TGTGCCAGTAGTATTGGGCTAGCGGGAGGGAGCTCCTACAATGAGCAGTTCTTC. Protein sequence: CASSIGLAGGSSYNEQFF.

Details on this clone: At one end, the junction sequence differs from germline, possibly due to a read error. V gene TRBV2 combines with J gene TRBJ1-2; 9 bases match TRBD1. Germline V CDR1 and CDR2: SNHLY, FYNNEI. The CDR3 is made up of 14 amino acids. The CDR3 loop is CASIEDRGVGGYTF. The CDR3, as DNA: TGTGCCAGCATTGAAGACAGGGGGGTCGGTGGCTACACCTTC.

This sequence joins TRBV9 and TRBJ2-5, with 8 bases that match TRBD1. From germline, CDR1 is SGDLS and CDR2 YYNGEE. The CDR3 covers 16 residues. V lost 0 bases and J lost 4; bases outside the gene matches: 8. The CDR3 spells CASSVGGGQGLETQYF. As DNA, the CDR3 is TGTGCCAGCAGCGTAGGTGGCGGACAGGGACTAGAGACCCAGTACTTC.

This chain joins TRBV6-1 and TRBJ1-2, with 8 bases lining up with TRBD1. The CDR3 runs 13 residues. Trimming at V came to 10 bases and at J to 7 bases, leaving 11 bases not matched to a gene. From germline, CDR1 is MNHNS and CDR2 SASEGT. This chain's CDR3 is CATVPQGAGGYTF. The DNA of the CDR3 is TGTGCCACAGTACCTCAGGGGGCTGGTGGCTACACCTTC.

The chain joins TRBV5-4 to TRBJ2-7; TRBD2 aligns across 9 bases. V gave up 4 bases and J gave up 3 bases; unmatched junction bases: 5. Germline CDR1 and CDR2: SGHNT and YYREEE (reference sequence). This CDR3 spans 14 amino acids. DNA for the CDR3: TGTGCCAGCAGCCATAGCGGGAGAATCTACGAGCAGTACTTC. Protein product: CASSHSGRIYEQYF.